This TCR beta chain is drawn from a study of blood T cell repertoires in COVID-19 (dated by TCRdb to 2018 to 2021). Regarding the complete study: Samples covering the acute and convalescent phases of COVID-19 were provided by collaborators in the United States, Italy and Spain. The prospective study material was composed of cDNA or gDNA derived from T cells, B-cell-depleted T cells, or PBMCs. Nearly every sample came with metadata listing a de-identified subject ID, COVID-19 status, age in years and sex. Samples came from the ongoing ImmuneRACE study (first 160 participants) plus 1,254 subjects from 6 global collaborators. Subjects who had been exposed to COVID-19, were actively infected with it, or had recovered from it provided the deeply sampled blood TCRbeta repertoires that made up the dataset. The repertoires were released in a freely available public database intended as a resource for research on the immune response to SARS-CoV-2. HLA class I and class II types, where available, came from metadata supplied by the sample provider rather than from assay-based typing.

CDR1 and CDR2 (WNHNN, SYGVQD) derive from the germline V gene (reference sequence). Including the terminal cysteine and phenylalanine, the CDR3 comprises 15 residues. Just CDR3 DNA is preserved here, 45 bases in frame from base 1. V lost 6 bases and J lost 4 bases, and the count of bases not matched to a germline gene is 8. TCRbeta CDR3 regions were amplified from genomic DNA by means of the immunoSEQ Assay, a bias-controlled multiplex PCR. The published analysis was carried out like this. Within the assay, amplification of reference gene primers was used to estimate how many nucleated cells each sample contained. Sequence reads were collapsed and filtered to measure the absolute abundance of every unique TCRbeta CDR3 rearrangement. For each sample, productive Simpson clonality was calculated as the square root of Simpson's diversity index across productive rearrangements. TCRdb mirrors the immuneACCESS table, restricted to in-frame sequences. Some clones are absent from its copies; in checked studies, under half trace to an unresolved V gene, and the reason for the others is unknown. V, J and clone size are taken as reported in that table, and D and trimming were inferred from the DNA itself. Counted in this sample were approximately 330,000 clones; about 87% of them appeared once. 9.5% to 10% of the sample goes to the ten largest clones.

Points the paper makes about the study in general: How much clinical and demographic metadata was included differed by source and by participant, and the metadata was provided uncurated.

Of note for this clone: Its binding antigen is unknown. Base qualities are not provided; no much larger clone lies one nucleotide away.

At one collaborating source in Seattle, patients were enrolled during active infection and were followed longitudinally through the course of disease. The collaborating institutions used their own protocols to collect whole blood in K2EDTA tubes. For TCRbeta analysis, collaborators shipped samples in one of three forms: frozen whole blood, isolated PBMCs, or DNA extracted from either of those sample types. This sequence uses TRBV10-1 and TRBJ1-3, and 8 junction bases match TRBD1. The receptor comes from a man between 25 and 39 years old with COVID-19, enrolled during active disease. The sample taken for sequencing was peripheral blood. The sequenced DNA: TGCGCCAGCAGCGACCGCCGGACAGGGGGAAACACCATATATTTT. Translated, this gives CASSDRRTGGNTIYF.